The rows below give T cell receptor beta chains drawn from one sample of a study of T-cell reconstitution after alpha-beta-depleted transplantation in children. TCRdb re-derived calls from the PCR reads in MiXCR, one entry per CDR3 protein. The sample includes approximately 800,000 distinct CDR3 sequences, 16% of them seen just once. The material was PBMCs, mostly from graft donor cells, obtained 360 days after TCRalphabeta/CD19-depleted stem cell transplant. The receptors shown here come from a male patient between 10 and 17 years old who had a stem cell transplant for acute lymphoblastic leukemia, so the T cells may come from the graft donor. CDR3s include the opening cysteine and the closing phenylalanine or tryptophan. D genes are given only for firm matches. Rows may omit the clone size; those that give it use once, few, many or a size class.

D gene	V gene	J gene	clone size	CDR3 protein	CDR3 DNA
TRBD1	TRBV14	TRBJ2-1	-	CASSQTGDRHNEQFF	TGTGCCAGCAGCCAGACAGGGGACAGACACAATGAGCAGTTCTTC
TRBD2	TRBV6-1	TRBJ2-2	-	CASSRLPLAEPGELFF	TGTGCCAGCAGCCGACTCCCACTAGCGGAGCCCGGGGAGCTGTTTTTT
TRBD1	TRBV20-1	TRBJ2-4	-	CSARTWGQGRDIQYF	TGCAGTGCTAGGACCTGGGGACAGGGAAGGGACATTCAGTACTTC
-	TRBV6-6	TRBJ2-1	-	CASSYGRDNEQFF	TGTGCCAGCAGTTACGGACGGGACAATGAGCAGTTCTTC
TRBD2	TRBV12-3/TRBV12-4	TRBJ2-3	many	CASSLLSSGTSTDTQYF	TGTGCCAGCAGTTTACTTTCTAGCGGGACTAGCACAGATACGCAGTATTTT
TRBD1	TRBV5-1	TRBJ2-5	few	CASSLADRGQETQYF	TGCGCCAGCAGCTTGGCGGACAGGGGGCAAGAGACCCAGTACTTC
TRBD1	TRBV3-1	TRBJ1-2	few	CASSPDRVFYGYTF	TGTGCCAGCAGCCCGGACAGGGTGTTCTATGGCTACACCTTC
-	TRBV7-2	TRBJ2-1	-	CASSRVGALPNEQFF	TGTGCCAGCAGTCGCGTCGGGGCATTACCCAATGAGCAGTTCTTC
-	TRBV12-3/TRBV12-4	TRBJ2-7	few	CASSLDPGTYEQYF	TGTGCCAGCAGTTTAGATCCAGGAACCTACGAGCAGTACTTC
-	TRBV27	TRBJ1-3	-	CASRTEYSGNTIYF	TGTGCCAGCAGAACTGAGTACTCTGGAAACACCATATATTTT
TRBD1	TRBV5-1	TRBJ1-4	-	CASSLGRGTGHEKLFF	TGCGCCAGCAGCTTGGGGAGAGGGACAGGGCATGAAAAACTGTTTTTT
-	TRBV11-2	TRBJ1-2	-	CASSLWPPAGYGYTF	TGTGCCAGCAGCTTATGGCCGCCGGCTGGGTATGGCTACACCTTC
TRBD2	TRBV10-1	TRBJ2-3	-	CASGTSGNTDTQYF	TGCGCCAGCGGGACTAGCGGGAACACAGATACGCAGTATTTT
-	TRBV5-1	TRBJ1-1	few	CASSLWEQGSEAFF	TGCGCCAGCAGCTTGTGGGAACAGGGAAGTGAAGCTTTCTTT
-	TRBV11-3	TRBJ2-1	few	CASSLAAAHNEQFF	TGTGCCAGCAGCTTAGCGGCCGCGCACAATGAGCAGTTCTTC